This is a list of T cell receptor beta chains from one sample in a study of PD-L1 blockade in urothelial cancer. Sequenced by immunoSEQ multiplex PCR; TCRdb stores in-frame clones only, minus some. Here the sample spans 25,000 to 30,000 clones, under 90% being singletons. Specimen: PBMCs, collected around atezolizumab (anti-PD-L1) treatment. These receptors all come from a man between 65 and 80 years old with urothelial cancer. The CDR3 runs from the conserved cysteine through the conserved F or W. The order of the fields is D gene, V gene, clone size, J gene, CDR3 protein, CDR3 DNA. A D gene is named only where the DNA matches it firmly. The size of a clone is reported for some rows only, either as once, few or many, or as a class for expanded clones.

.	TRBV27	.	TRBJ1-5	CASSSTSGMRNQPQHF	TGTGCCAGCAGTTCCACCTCGGGGATGAGAAATCAGCCCCAGCATTTT
.	TRBV5-6	.	TRBJ2-1	CASSLRLAWNNEQFF	TGTGCCAGCAGCTTGCGGTTAGCGTGGAACAATGAGCAGTTCTTC
.	TRBV4-1	.	TRBJ1-1	CASSQEQRNTEAFF	TGCGCCAGCAGCCAAGAACAGAGGAACACTGAAGCTTTCTTT
.	TRBV28	.	TRBJ2-2	CASSPVGAYTGELFF	TGTGCCAGCAGTCCGGTAGGGGCCTACACCGGGGAGCTGTTTTTT
TRBD2	TRBV9	.	TRBJ2-2	CASSATSEGGELFF	TGTGCCAGCAGTGCGACTAGCGAGGGCGGGGAGCTGTTTTTT
TRBD1	TRBV5-1	.	TRBJ1-1	CASRTGQGTGGTEAFF	TGCGCCAGCAGGACGGGACAGGGCACCGGGGGCACTGAAGCTTTCTTT
.	TRBV6-6	.	TRBJ2-7	CASSYLGFYEQYF	TGTGCCAGCAGTTACCTTGGCTTCTACGAGCAGTACTTC
TRBD2	TRBV6-4	.	TRBJ2-1	CASSDRAGGIPEQFF	TGTGCCAGCAGTGACCGAGCGGGAGGGATTCCTGAGCAGTTCTTC
TRBD2	TRBV2	once	TRBJ2-3	CASSVGLAGGADTQYF	TGTGCCAGCAGCGTCGGACTAGCGGGGGGTGCAGATACGCAGTATTTT
.	TRBV7-9	.	TRBJ2-5	CATGDGRVQETQYF	TGTGCCACAGGGGATGGGCGGGTACAAGAGACCCAGTACTTC
TRBD1	TRBV2	.	TRBJ1-3	CASSFRGRGNTIYF	TGTGCCAGCAGTTTCAGGGGGCGAGGAAACACCATATATTTT
TRBD1	TRBV18	.	TRBJ2-2	CASSLRDRDTGELFF	TGTGCCAGCTCACTACGGGACAGAGACACCGGGGAGCTGTTTTTT
TRBD2	TRBV28	.	TRBJ2-3	CASRTSGRAKDTQYF	TGTGCCAGCAGAACTAGCGGGAGGGCCAAGGATACGCAGTATTTT
.	TRBV27	.	TRBJ1-4	CASSQTGANEKLFF	TGTGCCAGCAGTCAGACGGGTGCTAATGAAAAACTGTTTTTT
.	TRBV7-8	once	TRBJ1-5	CASSLRRDTSNQPQHF	TGTGCCAGCAGCTTACGTCGGGACACTTCAAATCAGCCCCAGCATTTT
.	TRBV19	once	TRBJ1-4	CASTADIRYRLFF	TGTGCCAGTACCGCGGACATTCGGTATAGACTGTTTTTT
TRBD1	TRBV7-6	.	TRBJ1-6	CASSVRTGVESPLHF	TGTGCCAGCAGCGTACGGACAGGGGTGGAATCACCCCTCCACTTT
TRBD2	TRBV10-3	.	TRBJ2-5	CASKSERGQETQYF	TGTGCCTCCAAATCCGAGCGGGGGCAAGAGACCCAGTACTTC
.	TRBV5-4	.	TRBJ2-3	CASSSERSTDTQYF	TGTGCCAGCAGCTCTGAACGGAGCACAGATACGCAGTATTTT
TRBD2	TRBV4-2	.	TRBJ2-3	CASSQDRSGGADTQYF	TGTGCCAGCAGCCAAGATCGGAGCGGGGGGGCAGATACGCAGTATTTT
TRBD1	TRBV5-4	.	TRBJ1-2	CASSSTGDRGHGYTF	TGTGCCAGCAGCTCCACGGGGGACAGGGGGCATGGCTACACCTTC
TRBD1	TRBV6-7	.	TRBJ2-7	CASSYSTGDRFPYEQYF	TGTGCCAGCAGTTACTCAACCGGGGACAGATTCCCCTACGAGCAGTACTTC
TRBD1	TRBV7-8	.	TRBJ2-7	CASSGSRDRGRDYEQYF	TGTGCCAGCAGCGGGTCTAGGGACAGGGGTCGAGACTACGAGCAGTACTTC
.	TRBV29-1	.	TRBJ2-5	CSVALETQYF	TGCAGCGTCGCACTAGAGACCCAGTACTTC
.	TRBV14	.	TRBJ1-5	CASSQGGQPFNQPQHF	TGTGCCAGCAGCCAAGGAGGACAGCCCTTCAATCAGCCCCAGCATTTT
TRBD1	TRBV29-1	.	TRBJ1-1	CSATGTGGVEAFF	TGCAGCGCTACCGGGACAGGGGGCGTTGAAGCTTTCTTT
TRBD1	TRBV5-6	.	TRBJ1-2	CASIQDRGVGYTF	TGTGCCAGCATACAGGACAGGGGAGTTGGCTACACCTTC
.	TRBV5-6	.	TRBJ1-2	CASSHFKGLHGYTF	TGTGCCAGCAGCCATTTCAAAGGACTCCATGGCTACACCTTC
.	TRBV7-9	.	TRBJ2-5	CASGVWAQETQYF	TGTGCCAGCGGCGTCTGGGCCCAAGAGACCCAGTACTTC
TRBD1	TRBV4-3	.	TRBJ2-3	CASSQHPSGQITDTQYF	TGCGCCAGCAGCCAACATCCCTCGGGACAGATCACAGATACGCAGTATTTT
.	TRBV28	.	TRBJ1-1	CASSQQSQGRTEAFF	TGTGCCAGCAGTCAACAATCCCAGGGTAGGACTGAAGCTTTCTTT
.	TRBV7-6	once	TRBJ1-3	CASSLFEGSGNTIYF	TGTGCCAGCAGCTTATTTGAGGGCTCTGGAAACACCATATATTTT
.	TRBV6-6	.	TRBJ2-6	CASTPGSGANVLTF	TGTGCCAGCACCCCGGGCTCTGGGGCCAACGTCCTGACTTTC
.	TRBV4-1	.	TRBJ1-2	CASSQEWTRDYGYTF	TGCGCCAGCAGCCAAGAATGGACAAGAGACTATGGCTACACCTTC
TRBD1	TRBV29-1	.	TRBJ1-2	CSVGQGADYGYTF	TGCAGCGTTGGACAGGGGGCAGACTATGGCTACACCTTC
.	TRBV5-4	.	TRBJ2-2	CASSLALANTGELFF	TGTGCCAGCAGCTTGGCGCTAGCGAACACCGGGGAGCTGTTTTTT
.	TRBV6-1	once	TRBJ1-2	CASSPRGANYGYTF	TGTGCCAGCAGTCCCCGGGGAGCTAACTATGGCTACACCTTC
.	TRBV28	.	TRBJ2-6	CASNPPGSSGANVLTF	TGTGCCAGCAACCCCCCGGGGTCCTCTGGGGCCAACGTCCTGACTTTC